This TCR beta chain is drawn from a study of vaccination effects on CD4 cells after COVID-19. Some clones are missing from TCRdb's copy, which holds only in-frame ones; the method was immunoSEQ multiplex PCR. The table includes tens of thousands of clones, over 60% detected once. The V gene lost 3 bases and the J gene lost 1 base, with 14 bases spanning the gap. The CDR3 spans 16 residues. Germline CDR1 is LNHDA and CDR2 is SQIVND (reference sequence). Culture lasted about 10 days before CD4+ T cell isolation. According to PCR results, the person was infected with SARS-CoV-2 between March and December 2020. The vaccine given was either BNT162b2 or mRNA-1273, in two doses. In the case of this clone: Antigen unknown.

This rearrangement joins TRBV19 to TRBJ2-3; D gene ambiguous. Sample: CD4+ T cells from PBMCs cultured without peptide, taken after COVID-19 vaccination. This TCR was sampled from a human donor who had a prior SARS-CoV-2 infection. The CDR3 reads CASSIPLNPGTDTQYF. CDR3 DNA: TGTGCCAGTAGTATCCCCCTTAATCCTGGCACAGATACGCAGTATTTT.